These 27 T cell receptor beta chains were all obtained from the same sample, sequenced in a study of blood T cells in healthy people across ages. Combining a sample-barcoded 5' primer with a J-beta primer mix, a second PCR ran for roughly 7 to 12 cycles. Via MiXCR, TCRdb re-called the 5' RACE reads, giving one row per CDR3 protein. The table includes about 800,000 distinct CDR3 sequences, more than 20% detected once. The same sample was also studied in work on T cells of mothers and their children.

Sequenced input: blood. The origin of the receptors is a boy under 18 in good health.

The CDR3 DNA follows: TGTGCCTGCTACGGAGGGGGGCTTCGCACCGGGGAGCTGTTTTTT. Its protein product is CACYGGGLRTGELFF. The chain combines TRBV30 with TRBJ2-2; possibly TRBD1 or TRBD2 for D (6 bases each). The CDR3 extends over 15 amino acids. Per germline, CDR1 GTSNPN and CDR2 SVGIG (reference sequence). Deletions cut 6 bases from V and 4 bases from J, with 18 bases between.

This clonotype was counted many times. A junction boundary mismatches the germline segment, possibly from a read error. The chain is built from TRBV7-2 and TRBJ1-2; the match to TRBD1 covers 7 bases. This CDR3 has 13 residues. Germline CDR1 SGHTA, CDR2 FQGNSA. DNA for the CDR3: TGCGCCAGCAGCTATGGGACAGCTTATGGCTACACCTTC. Amino acid sequence: CASSYGTAYGYTF.

The rearrangement links TRBV7-9 to TRBJ2-7; TRBD1 aligns across 7 bases. The CDR3 is 13 amino acids. CDR1 is SEHNR, CDR2 FQNEAQ, per germline (reference sequence). After removal of 6 bases from V and 3 bases from J, the junction contained 5 bases not matched to a gene. The CDR3, as DNA: TGTGCCAGCAGTAGGACAGGAGACTACGAGCAGTACTTC. This codes for CASSRTGDYEQYF.

V is TRBV5-1 and J is TRBJ2-7, with TRBD1 as a possible D gene (6 bases). This CDR3 comprises 14 residues. V lost 2 bases, J lost 0 bases, and 9 bases lay in between. Germline CDR1 and CDR2: SGHRS and YFSETQ. CDR3 nucleotide sequence: TGCGCCAGCAGCTTACAGGGCCACTCCTACGAGCAGTACTTC. Encoded protein: CASSLQGHSYEQYF.

This clonotype was seen only a few times. The chain uses TRBV14 and TRBJ2-7, with 10 bases fitting TRBD2. The CDR3 sequence is 14 residues long. V dropped 6 bases and J dropped 3; count of bases not matched to a gene: 5. CDR1 is SGHDN, CDR2 FVKESK, per germline. The CDR3 protein is CASRSSSGGYEQYF. The CDR3 DNA reads TGTGCCAGCAGGTCCTCTAGCGGGGGCTACGAGCAGTACTTC.

There are a few counts of this clonotype. The V call is TRBV4-1, the J call TRBJ2-3; 11 bases line up with TRBD2. CDR3 length: 15 residues. Germline V gene data show CDR1 as MGHRA and CDR2 as YSYEKL. V shed 4 bases and J 5 bases; nucleotides not matched to a gene: 5. The CDR3 region is CASSRSTSGKDTQYF. The CDR3, as DNA: TGCGCCAGCAGCCGATCGACTAGCGGGAAAGATACGCAGTATTTT.

The chain carries TRBV29-1 and TRBJ2-7; D is unclear. The ends were cut back, 4 bases at V and 7 bases at J, with 14 bases in the middle. CDR3 length: 12 amino acids. Germline lookup yields CDR1 SQVTM and CDR2 ANQGSEA. The CDR3 spells CSVVGGGREQYF. CDR3 DNA: TGCAGCGTTGTAGGCGGCGGTAGGGAGCAGTACTTC.

This clonotype was picked up one time. The rearrangement links TRBV20-1 to TRBJ2-1; 9 bases map to TRBD2. The CDR3 is 13 residues long. J gave up 6 bases and V 1 base, and 1 base lay outside the gene matches. The germline V gene has CDR1 DFQATT and CDR2 SNEGSKA (reference sequence). The CDR3 coding sequence is TGCAGTGCTAGAGGCGGGAGGGCCAATGAGCAGTTCTTC. Its protein product is CSARGGRANEQFF.

A word on this clonotype: An end of the junction does not agree with germline; a read error may underlie this. The chain employs TRBV7-9 and TRBJ2-3; D is ambiguous. Germline loops: CDR1 SEHNR, CDR2 FQNEAQ (reference sequence). The CDR3 has 14 amino acids. The DNA of the CDR3 is TGCGCCAGCAGCTTCCACGGAATCACAGATACGCAGTATTTT. Protein sequence: CASSFHGITDTQYF.

The chain couples TRBV19 to TRBJ2-3; tentative D call: TRBD1 (6 bases). V was shortened by 3 bases and J by 0 bases, with 13 bases between the two germline ends. CDR1 and CDR2 (germline): LNHDA, SQIVND (reference sequence). The length of the CDR3 is 16 residues. Written as DNA, the CDR3 is TGTGCCAGTAGTATTGGCACAGGGAGTAGCACAGATACGCAGTATTTT. The encoded protein is CASSIGTGSSTDTQYF.

This clonotype has a handful of counts. This rearrangement joins TRBV6-4 to TRBJ2-3; D may be TRBD1 (5 bases). Germline CDR1 MRHNA, CDR2 SNTAGT. CDR3 size: 13 residues. Deletions cut 2 bases from V and 2 bases from J, with 5 bases between. The DNA for the CDR3 is TGTGCCAGCAGTGACGGGGCCACAGATACGCAGTATTTT. It yields the protein CASSDGATDTQYF.

This chain connects TRBV4-3 to TRBJ2-1, with unresolved D. Between the trimmed V and J ends, which lost 0 bases and 5 bases, there was a span of 14 bases. The CDR3 length is 16 residues. The germline V gene has CDR1 LGHNA and CDR2 YSLEER. The CDR3 sequence is CASSQEPGSPNNEQFF. CDR3 bases: TGCGCCAGCAGCCAAGAACCAGGCTCGCCTAACAATGAGCAGTTCTTC.

This clonotype has just a few counts. CDR3 protein: CAISDPSQGPSYEQYF. DNA for the CDR3: TGTGCCATCAGTGACCCCTCACAGGGGCCGTCCTACGAGCAGTACTTC. The rearrangement joins TRBV10-3 to TRBJ2-7, with TRBD1 identical over 7 bases. The CDR3 contains 16 residues. Germline CDR1 reads ENHRY; CDR2 reads SYGVKD. V was clipped by 3 bases and J by 1 base; unmatched bases: 9.

In this sample, this clonotype turned up a few times. The chain combines TRBV30 with TRBJ2-7, with 10 bases that match TRBD2. With V trimmed by 2 bases and J by 5 bases, 6 bases remained unmatched. Germline V lookup: CDR1 GTSNPN, CDR2 SVGIG (reference sequence). This CDR3 is built from 14 residues. CDR3 loop: CAWSRSGGWHEQYF. DNA for the CDR3: TGTGCCTGGAGTCGTAGCGGGGGGTGGCACGAGCAGTACTTC.

On this clonotype itself: At one end, the junction sequence differs from germline, possibly due to a read error. The chain joins TRBV27 to TRBJ1-1, with TRBD1 matching 9 bases. The CDR3 sequence is 13 residues long. Germline assignment: CDR1 MNHEY and CDR2 SMNVEV (reference sequence). In DNA form, the CDR3 reads TGTACCAGCAGTTGGGACAGGGCCACTGAAGCTTTCTTT. Encoded protein: CTSSWDRATEAFF.

The table lists this clonotype with a few counts. The chain is built from TRBV13 and TRBJ2-7; 9 nucleotides line up with TRBD1. The CDR3 totals 15 residues. Germline V gives CDR1 PRHDT, CDR2 FYEKMQ (reference sequence). J lost 5 bases, V lost 7 bases, and 12 bases had no gene match. The CDR3 DNA follows: TGTGCCAGCACCATCCATCGGGACAGGGACGACGAGCAGTACTTC. As protein: CASTIHRDRDDEQYF.

J is TRBJ1-1 and V is TRBV5-1, with 9 bases aligning to TRBD1. Germline CDR1 SGHRS, CDR2 YFSETQ. V was clipped by 6 bases and J by 5 bases; unmatched bases: 8. The CDR3 totals 14 residues. In nucleotides, the CDR3 is TGCGCCAGCACCACGGACAGGGGTGGGACTGAAGCTTTCTTT. This translates into CASTTDRGGTEAFF.

The CDR3 sequence is CASSSPWARDTEAFF. The CDR3 DNA reads as TGTGCCAGCAGCTCGCCCTGGGCTAGGGACACTGAAGCTTTCTTT. This chain links TRBV7-9 with TRBJ1-1, with D hard to call. CDR1 and CDR2 (germline): SEHNR, FQNEAQ (reference sequence). The CDR3 consists of 15 residues. V lost 4 bases and J lost 3, with 15 bases in between. Full variable domain (remainder filled in from reference TRBV7-9 and TRBJ1-1): DTGVSQNPRHKITKRGQNVTFRCDPISEHNRLYWYRQTLGQGPEFLTYFQNEAQLEKSRLLSDRFSAERPKGSFSTLEIQRTEQGDSAMYLCASSSPWARDTEAFFGQGTRLTVV.

This clonotype was seen at least ten times. This chain joins TRBV5-1 and TRBJ1-5; D is ambiguous. V was pared by 4 bases and J by 7 bases, with 9 bases between. Germline CDR1 is SGHRS and CDR2 is YFSETQ. There are 12 residues in the CDR3. DNA of the CDR3: TGCGCCAGCAGCCCGGAAGGACAGCCCCAGCATTTT. This codes for CASSPEGQPQHF. The full variable domain, in which reference TRBV5-1 and TRBJ1-5 provide the parts outside the CDR3, is KAGVTQTPRYLIKTRGQQVTLSCSPISGHRSVSWYQQTPGQGLQFLFEYFSETQRNKGNFPGRFSGRQFSNSRSEMNVSTLELGDSALYLCASSPEGQPQHFGDGTRLSIL.

This clonotype was detected a few times. V usage is TRBV24-1 and J usage is TRBJ1-5; D possibly corresponds to TRBD1 (5 bases). The CDR3 runs to 13 residues. Trimming pared 5 bases from V and 9 bases from J, leaving 13 bases between. Germline V CDR1 and CDR2: KGHDR, SFDVKD. The CDR3, as DNA: TGTGCCACCAGTGTCGGGGACCGCGGGCCCCAGCATTTT. The encoded protein is CATSVGDRGPQHF.

This clonotype has a handful of counts. The V and J genes are TRBV7-2 and TRBJ2-5, with D possibly being TRBD1 (6 bases). CDR3 length equals 14 residues. Trimming removed 2 bases at V and 4 bases at J, with 11 bases between. Per germline, CDR1 SGHTA and CDR2 FQGNSA. CDR3 in amino acids: CASSLRQGLETQYF. CDR3 coding DNA: TGTGCCAGCAGCTTACGTCAGGGGTTAGAGACCCAGTACTTC. The entire variable domain, with the rest obtained from reference TRBV7-2 and TRBJ2-5, is as follows: GAGVSQSPSNKVTEKGKDVELRCDPISGHTALYWYRQSLGQGLEFLIYFQGNSAPDKSGLPSDRFSAERTGGSVSTLTIQRTQQEDSAVYLCASSLRQGLETQYFGPGTRLLVL.

The chain is built from TRBV15 and TRBJ1-2, with 8 bases aligning to TRBD1. The CDR3 has 13 amino acids. CDR1 is LNHNV and CDR2 is YYDKDF in the germline V gene (reference sequence). The V gene end was trimmed by 5 bases and the J gene end by 8 bases; junction bases not matched to a gene: 7. CDR3 loop: CATSVRTGSGYTF. The DNA for the CDR3 is TGTGCCACCAGCGTCCGGACAGGGTCGGGCTACACCTTC.

The V and J genes are TRBV4-3 and TRBJ1-4; D perhaps matches TRBD1 (6 bases). Trimming cost V 0 bases and J 8 bases, with 13 bases left between them. Looked up from germline, CDR1 is LGHNA and CDR2 is YSLEER. The CDR3 length is 15 residues. The CDR3 sequence is CASSQDTGRGEKLFF. In DNA form, the CDR3 reads TGCGCCAGCAGCCAAGATACAGGGCGGGGGGAAAAACTGTTTTTT.

This chain uses TRBV6-6 with TRBJ2-7; D remains unclear. CDR1 and CDR2 from the germline V gene are MNHNY and SVGAGI (reference sequence). This CDR3 contains 14 residues. V was pared by 6 bases and J by 1 base, with 13 bases between. The CDR3 reads CASSPERESYEQYF. CDR3 bases: TGTGCCAGCAGCCCCGAGCGAGAGTCCTACGAGCAGTACTTC.

This sequence joins TRBV20-1 and TRBJ1-1; D is unclear. The CDR3 has 11 amino acids. Trimming pared 2 bases from V and 0 bases from J, leaving 1 base between. CDR1 and CDR2 from the germline V gene are DFQATT and SNEGSKA (reference sequence). CDR3 DNA: TGCAGTGCTAGACTGAACACTGAAGCTTTCTTT. Translating gives CSARLNTEAFF.

The rearrangement links TRBV7-9 to TRBJ2-1; 7 bases are shared with TRBD2. J was trimmed by 13 bases and V by 5 bases; bases with no gene match: 17. The CDR3 contains 15 residues. Germline values: CDR1 SEHNR, CDR2 FQNEAQ (reference sequence). The CDR3 sequence: CASSITIGGGTIQFF. CDR3 in DNA: TGTGCCAGCAGCATCACTATAGGAGGAGGGACTATACAGTTCTTC.

The sample holds a few counts of this clonotype. The CDR3 region has the DNA TGTGCCAGTACTCCGGGGGGTGAAGCTTTCTTT. It codes for CASTPGGEAFF. V is TRBV6-1 and J is TRBJ1-1; possibly TRBD1 for D (5 bases). This CDR3 has 11 residues. The V gene's germline CDR1 is MNHNS and CDR2 SASEGT. The V end was cut by 9 bases, the J end by 7 bases, with 12 bases between.